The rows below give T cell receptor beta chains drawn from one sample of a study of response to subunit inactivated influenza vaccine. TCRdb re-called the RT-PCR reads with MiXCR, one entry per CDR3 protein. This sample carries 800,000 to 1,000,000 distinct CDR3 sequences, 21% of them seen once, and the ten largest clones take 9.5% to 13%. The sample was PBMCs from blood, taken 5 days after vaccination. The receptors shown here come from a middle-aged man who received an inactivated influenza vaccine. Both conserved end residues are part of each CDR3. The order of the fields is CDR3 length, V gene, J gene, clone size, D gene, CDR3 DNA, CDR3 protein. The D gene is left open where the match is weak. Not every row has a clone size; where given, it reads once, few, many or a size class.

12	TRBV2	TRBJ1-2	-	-	TGTGCCAGCAGCGACCGGGCAGCTGGCTACACCTTC	CASSDRAAGYTF
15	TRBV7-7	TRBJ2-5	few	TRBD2	TGTGCTAGCAGCTCGGGAGGGGGGAGACAAGAGACCCAGTACTTC	CASSSGGGRQETQYF
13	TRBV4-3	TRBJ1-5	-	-	TGCGCCAGCAGCCAAGAAACGGGGCAGCCTCAGCATTTT	CASSQETGQPQHF
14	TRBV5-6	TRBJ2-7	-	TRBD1	TGTGCCAGCAGGACAGGGGTGAGAGGCTACGAGCAGTACTTC	CASRTGVRGYEQYF
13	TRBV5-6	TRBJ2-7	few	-	TGTGCCAGCAGCTCTATGGAGGGATACGAGCAGTACTTC	CASSSMEGYEQYF
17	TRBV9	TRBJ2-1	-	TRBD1	TGTGCCAGCAGAACGAACTTCCGGGACAGGGTCTACAATGAGCAGTTCTTC	CASRTNFRDRVYNEQFF
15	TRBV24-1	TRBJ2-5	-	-	TGTGCCACCAGTGATTTGTCAGGGGATAGGGAGACCCAGTACTTC	CATSDLSGDRETQYF
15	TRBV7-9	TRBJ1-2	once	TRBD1	TGTGCCAGCAGCTGGGGACAGGGGGCGAACTATGGCTACACCTTC	CASSWGQGANYGYTF
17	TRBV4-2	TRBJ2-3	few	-	TGTGCCAGCAGCCCCTTGCTAAGCGGAACTAGCACAGATACGCAGTATTTT	CASSPLLSGTSTDTQYF
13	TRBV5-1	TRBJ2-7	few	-	TGCGCCAGCAGCTTGGAGGGGCTCGTCGAGCAGTACTTC	CASSLEGLVEQYF
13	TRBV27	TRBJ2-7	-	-	TGTGCCAGCAGCGGGGGGACACTACACGAGCAGTACTTC	CASSGGTLHEQYF
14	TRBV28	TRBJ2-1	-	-	TGTGCCAGCAGGTACTCGGGCGGCTACAATGAGCAGTTCTTC	CASRYSGGYNEQFF
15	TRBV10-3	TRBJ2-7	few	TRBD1	TGTGCCATCAGCACAGGGGCTACGAGCTCCTACGAGCAGTACTTC	CAISTGATSSYEQYF
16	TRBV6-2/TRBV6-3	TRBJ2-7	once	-	TGTGCCAGCAGTTACAGACCCGGGACACCTGCTAAAGAGCAGTACTTC	CASSYRPGTPAKEQYF
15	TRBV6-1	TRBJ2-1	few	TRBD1	TGTGCCAGCAGGCAAACAGGGGGCTGGTACAATGAGCAGTTCTTC	CASRQTGGWYNEQFF
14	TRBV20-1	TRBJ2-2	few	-	TGCAGTGCTCTTCAGCGGAAGAACACCGGGGAGCTGTTTTTT	CSALQRKNTGELFF
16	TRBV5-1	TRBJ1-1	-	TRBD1	TGCGCCAGCAGCCGATACTCCAGGGGGCGGAACACTGAAGCTTTCTTT	CASSRYSRGRNTEAFF
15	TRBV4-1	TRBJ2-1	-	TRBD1	TGCGCCAGCAGCCAGAATCGACAGGGGGCCAATGAGCAGTTCTTC	CASSQNRQGANEQFF
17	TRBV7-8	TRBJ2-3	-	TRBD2	TGTGCCAGCAGCTTAGTAGCGGGGGGGCCTGTGACAGATACGCAGTATTTT	CASSLVAGGPVTDTQYF
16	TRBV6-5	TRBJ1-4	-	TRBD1	TGTGCCAGCAGTTCGCCGGGCAGGGGGTCAAATGAAAAACTGTTTTTT	CASSSPGRGSNEKLFF
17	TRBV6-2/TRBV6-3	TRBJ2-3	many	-	TGTGCCAGCAGTTACTCACCGGGACTTGTTCTCACAGATACGCAGTATTTT	CASSYSPGLVLTDTQYF
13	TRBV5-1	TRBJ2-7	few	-	TGCGCCAGCAGCGCGCTGGACAGCCACGAGCAGTACTTC	CASSALDSHEQYF
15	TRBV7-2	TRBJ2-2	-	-	TGTGCCAGCAGCTTCCCAGGGTATAGCGCTGGGGAGCTGTTTTTT	CASSFPGYSAGELFF
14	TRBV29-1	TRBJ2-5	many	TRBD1	TGCAGCGTTGCTGGACAGGGGGCCCAAGAGACCCAGTACTTC	CSVAGQGAQETQYF
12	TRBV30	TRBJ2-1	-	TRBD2	TGTGCCAGGACTAGCGGGGGCAATGAGCAGTTCTTC	CARTSGGNEQFF
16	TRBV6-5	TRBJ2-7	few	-	TGTGCCAGCAGTTACGGGCCCCGGGGGAGCTCCTACGAGCAGTACTTC	CASSYGPRGSSYEQYF
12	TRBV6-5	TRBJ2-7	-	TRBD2	TGTGCCAGCAGTGGGGGAGGGGACGGGCAGTACTTC	CASSGGGDGQYF
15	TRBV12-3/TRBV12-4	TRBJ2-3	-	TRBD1	TGTGCCAGCAGCAATCGGGACAGGGGCATAGATACGCAGTATTTT	CASSNRDRGIDTQYF
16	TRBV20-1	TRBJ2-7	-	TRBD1	TGCAGTGCTAGAGACCCCTCGGGACAGGCAATGGTGGAGCAGTACTTC	CSARDPSGQAMVEQYF
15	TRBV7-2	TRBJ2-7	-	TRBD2	TGTGCCAGCAGCTTATCGGTAGCGGGGGGGCGCGAGCAGTACTTC	CASSLSVAGGREQYF
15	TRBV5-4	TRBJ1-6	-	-	TGTGCCAGCAGCAACACTTGGCCTGATAATTCACCCCTCCACTTT	CASSNTWPDNSPLHF
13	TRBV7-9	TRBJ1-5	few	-	TGTGCCAGCAGCCCAATGGGGCCGGGGCCCCAGCATTTT	CASSPMGPGPQHF
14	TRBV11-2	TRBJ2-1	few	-	TGTGCCAGCAGCCCCCGCCAGAGGGGCAATGAGCAGTTCTTC	CASSPRQRGNEQFF
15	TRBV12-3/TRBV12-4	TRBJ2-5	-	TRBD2	TGTGCCAGCAGGGGGACTAGCGGGTGGGAAGGGGCCCAGTACTTC	CASRGTSGWEGAQYF
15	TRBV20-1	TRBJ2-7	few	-	TGCAGTGCTAGAGATGAACGGGGAAACTCCTACGAGCAGTACTTC	CSARDERGNSYEQYF
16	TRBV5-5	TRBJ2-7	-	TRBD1	TGTGCCAGCAGCCCCTGGACAGGGACGATGGGTCGCGAGCAGTACTTC	CASSPWTGTMGREQYF
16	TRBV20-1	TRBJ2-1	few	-	TGCAGTGCTAGTGCCGTCGGGGAGAGCTCCTACAATGAGCAGTTCTTC	CSASAVGESSYNEQFF
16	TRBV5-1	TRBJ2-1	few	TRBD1	TGCGCCAGCAGCTTGGAGTTGGGGACAGGATACAATGAGCAGTTCTTC	CASSLELGTGYNEQFF
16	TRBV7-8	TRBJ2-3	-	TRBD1	TGTGCCAGCAGATTCTTCGGGACAGAGGGGACAGATACGCAGTATTTT	CASRFFGTEGTDTQYF
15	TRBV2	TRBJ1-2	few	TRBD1	TGTGCCAGCAGAGAAGTTCAGGGGGTTTACTATGGCTACACCTTC	CASREVQGVYYGYTF
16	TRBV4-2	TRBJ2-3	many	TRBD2	TGTGCCAGCAGCCAAGACCGGGGGGGAGGCACAGATACGCAGTATTTT	CASSQDRGGGTDTQYF
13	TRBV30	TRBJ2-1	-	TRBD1	TGTGCCTGGAGCCCTGGACAGGGTGCAACGGGGTTCTTC	CAWSPGQGATGFF
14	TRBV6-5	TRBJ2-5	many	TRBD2	TGTGCCAGCAGCTCACTAGCGGGAGGGGAGACCCAGTACTTC	CASSSLAGGETQYF
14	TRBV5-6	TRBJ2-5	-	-	TGTGCCAGCAGCTTTAACGTATTCCAAGAGACCCAGTACTTC	CASSFNVFQETQYF
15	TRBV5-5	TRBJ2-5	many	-	TGTGCCAGCAGCCCGACAGAATGGTACCAAGAGACCCAGTACTTC	CASSPTEWYQETQYF
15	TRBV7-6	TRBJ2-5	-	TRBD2	TGTGCCAGCAGCCCAAGGACTAGGGTATTGGAGACCCAGTACTTC	CASSPRTRVLETQYF
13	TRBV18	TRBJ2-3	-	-	TGTGCCAGCTCACCCAGGGGATCAGATACGCAGTATTTT	CASSPRGSDTQYF
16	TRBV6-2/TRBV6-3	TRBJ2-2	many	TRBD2	TGTGCCAGCAGTCAGGCGGGGGAGAGGGACACCGGGGAGCTGTTTTTT	CASSQAGERDTGELFF
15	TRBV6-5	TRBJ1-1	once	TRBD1	TGTGCCAGCAGTTCGGTGACAGGGCGAAACACTGAAGCTTTCTTT	CASSSVTGRNTEAFF
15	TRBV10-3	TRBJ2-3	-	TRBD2	TGTGCCATCAGTCTAGCGGGAGGGGGCACAGATACGCAGTATTTT	CAISLAGGGTDTQYF
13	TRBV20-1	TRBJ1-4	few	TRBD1	TGCAGTGCTAGGGGACAGAGAAATGAAAAACTGTTTTTT	CSARGQRNEKLFF
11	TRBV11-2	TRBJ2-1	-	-	TGTGCCAGCAGCCCAGGTCGGGCCGCGTTCTTC	CASSPGRAAFF
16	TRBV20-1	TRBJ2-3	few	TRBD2	TGCAGTGCTGGACCTTCTAGCGGGGTTATCACAGATACGCAGTATTTT	CSAGPSSGVITDTQYF
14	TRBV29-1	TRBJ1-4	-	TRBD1	TGCAGCGCCGCGACCGGGACAGCTAATGAAAAACTGTTTTTT	CSAATGTANEKLFF
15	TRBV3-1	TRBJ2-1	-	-	TGTGCCAGCAGCCAAGCCCTGACAGGGAGGAATGAGCAGTTCTTC	CASSQALTGRNEQFF
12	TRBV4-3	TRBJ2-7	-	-	TGCGCCAGCAGCCGTGGAGTTGGGGAGCAGTACTTC	CASSRGVGEQYF
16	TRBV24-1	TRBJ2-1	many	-	TGTGCCACCAGTGACCCGTTGGACTCTAACTACAATGAGCAGTTCTTC	CATSDPLDSNYNEQFF
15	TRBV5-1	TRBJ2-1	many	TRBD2	TGCGCCAGCAGCCCAGGGACTAGCGGGGTTAATGAGCAGTTCTTC	CASSPGTSGVNEQFF